The next 16 T cell receptor beta chains were all read from a single sample in a study of blood T cell repertoires in COVID-19. Libraries were prepared by immunoSEQ multiplex PCR; TCRdb keeps only in-frame clonotypes and omits some of them. Seen here are around 260,000 clones, roughly 80% observed once, and the top ten hold over 4%. The sample comprised PBMCs or T cells enriched from blood (not recorded which). Source of these receptors: a man younger than 45 with acute COVID-19.

J is TRBJ2-2 and V is TRBV4-2, with 8 bases aligning to TRBD2. Germline assignment: CDR1 LGHNA and CDR2 YNFKEQ. V shed 0 bases and J 1 base; nucleotides not matched to a gene: 4. The CDR3 is 17 residues long. CDR3 sequence (DNA): TGTGCCAGCAGCCAAGATGGTAGCGGGGAGAACACCGGGGAGCTGTTTTTT. This sequence encodes CASSQDGSGENTGELFF.

The chain uses TRBV19 and TRBJ2-2; 9 nucleotides match TRBD1. V shed 5 bases and J 2 bases; nucleotides not matched to a gene: 6. This CDR3 has 16 amino acids. Germline-derived CDR1 and CDR2 are LNHDA and SQIVND (reference sequence). The CDR3 DNA reads as TGTGCCAGTAGTTCCCCGACAGGGGGTAACACCGGGGAGCTGTTTTTT. This encodes CASSSPTGGNTGELFF.

This chain joins TRBV9 and TRBJ1-1; no clear D gene. The germline V gene has CDR1 SGDLS and CDR2 YYNGEE. V was shortened by 3 bases and J by 1 base, with 13 bases between the two germline ends. The CDR3 has 15 residues. The CDR3 spells CASSEEPRGNTEAFF. As DNA, the CDR3 is TGTGCCAGCAGCGAGGAACCTCGGGGGAACACTGAAGCTTTCTTT. The whole variable domain, filled in from reference TRBV9 and TRBJ1-1, reads DSGVTQTPKHLITATGQRVTLRCSPRSGDLSVYWYQQSLDQGLQFLIQYYNGEERAKGNILERFSAQQFPDLHSELNLSSLELGDSALYFCASSEEPRGNTEAFFGQGTRLTVV.

This chain links TRBV12-3 or TRBV12-4 with TRBJ2-1, with TRBD1 as a possible D gene (5 bases). The CDR3 covers 13 residues. V lost 5 bases to trimming and J lost 7 bases, with 12 bases between them. CDR3 amino acids: CASSLTAKNEQFF. As DNA, the CDR3 is TGTGCCAGCAGTCTGACAGCCAAAAATGAGCAGTTCTTC.

The chain employs TRBV9 and TRBJ2-3, with TRBD2 matching 16 bases. Germline values: CDR1 SGDLS, CDR2 YYNGEE. J was trimmed by 9 bases and V by 4 bases; bases with no gene match: 8. The CDR3 sequence is 16 residues long. The CDR3 bases are TGTGCCAGCAGCTCGGGACTAGCGGGAGGGCCCAGCACGCAGTATTTT. Translated: CASSSGLAGGPSTQYF.

The V gene is TRBV6-5, the J gene TRBJ1-2, with a tentative D call TRBD1 (6 bases). Trimming stripped 8 bases from V and 4 bases from J, with 17 bases between. Germline V lookup: CDR1 MNHEY, CDR2 SVGAGI. The CDR3 runs 14 residues. CDR3 residues: CASASTGSSYGYTF. CDR3 coding DNA: TGTGCCAGCGCGAGTACAGGGAGTAGCTATGGCTACACCTTC.

Only one count was recorded for this clone. The CDR3 loop reads CASSRLNEKLFF. The CDR3 DNA is TGTGCCAGCAGCCGTCTGAATGAAAAACTGTTTTTT. The rearrangement links TRBV4-2 to TRBJ1-4; D uncertain. From germline, CDR1 is LGHNA and CDR2 YNFKEQ. This CDR3 region has 12 residues. The V end lost 4 bases, the J end lost 5 bases, and 5 bases lay between the germline ends.

The chain is built from TRBV6-5 and TRBJ1-5, with D uncertain. The CDR3 covers 14 residues. V gave up 8 bases and J gave up 4 bases, with 15 bases separating them. Germline V CDR1 and CDR2: MNHEY, SVGAGI. CDR3 DNA: TGTGCCAGCGAACAGCCGGGGAAGAATCAGCCCCAGCATTTT. Translated, it gives CASEQPGKNQPQHF.

V gene TRBV10-3 combines with J gene TRBJ2-3; D is unresolved. CDR1 ENHRY and CDR2 SYGVKD come from the germline V gene. With 4 bases removed from V and 3 bases from J, the gap between germline ends came to 8 bases. The CDR3 has 13 residues. The CDR3 spells CAISGSLTDTQYF. The CDR3 DNA sequence: TGTGCCATCAGTGGTTCGTTGACAGATACGCAGTATTTT.

The V and J genes are TRBV27 and TRBJ1-2; D possibly corresponds to TRBD1 (5 bases). The CDR3 extends over 13 amino acids. Germline V lookup: CDR1 MNHEY, CDR2 SMNVEV (reference sequence). Deletions cut 8 bases from V and 4 bases from J, with 14 bases between. The CDR3 DNA is TGTGCCAGCTCCTCCCAGGGAATCTATGGCTACACCTTC. Translation gives CASSSQGIYGYTF.

The J gene is TRBJ1-2, the V gene TRBV19; 9 bases match TRBD1. The length of the CDR3 is 16 residues. Germline CDR1 is LNHDA and CDR2 is SQIVND (reference sequence). Trimming took 4 bases from V and 0 from J; bases not matched to a gene: 6. The CDR3 DNA reads TGTGCCAGTAGTACGGCGGGACAGGGTACTAACTATGGCTACACCTTC. Its translation is CASSTAGQGTNYGYTF.

This chain connects TRBV10-2 to TRBJ2-2; possibly TRBD1 for D (6 bases). The CDR3 sequence is 13 residues long. CDR1 WSHSY and CDR2 SAAADI come from the germline V gene. V was shortened by 8 bases and J by 6 bases, with 13 bases between the two germline ends. The chain's CDR3 is CASHKGVSGELFF. CDR3 bases: TGCGCCAGCCATAAGGGGGTGTCCGGGGAGCTGTTTTTT.

With regard to this clone: Because the CDR3's place on the DNA is in doubt, the DNA is left out and the CDR3 is given as listed by TCRdb. This sequence joins TRBV28 and TRBJ1-1; the table's D call TRBD1 went unverified against the DNA. 13 amino acids form the CDR3, both terminal residues included. Germline lookup yields CDR1 MDHEN and CDR2 SYDVKM. The CDR3: CASSLLVGQGTFF.

The chain uses TRBV27 and TRBJ2-1, with 12 bases aligning to TRBD2. Germline CDR1 is MNHEY and CDR2 is SMNVEV (reference sequence). The CDR3 contains 14 residues. The V gene end was trimmed by 9 bases and the J gene end by 9 bases; junction bases not matched to a gene: 9. CDR3 bases: TGTGCCAGTTCACCTAGCGGGAGGGAGGGTGAGCAGTTCTTC. As protein: CASSPSGREGEQFF.

The rearrangement links TRBV19 to TRBJ2-7, with 7 bases identical to TRBD2. The CDR3 runs 13 residues. V trimming: 5 bases; J trimming: 6 bases; junction bases outside the gene matches: 7. In germline, CDR1 is LNHDA, CDR2 SQIVND (reference sequence). CDR3 coding DNA: TGTGCCAGTAGTGCGAGGGGAGGGGCCGAGCAGTACGTC. Translating it yields CASSARGGAEQYV.

V usage is TRBV6-4 and J usage is TRBJ2-1, with 11 bases aligning to TRBD2. The V and J ends lost 8 bases and 9 bases, in that order; junction bases with no gene match: 12. In germline, CDR1 is MRHNA, CDR2 SNTAGT. This CDR3 region has 15 residues. The CDR3 DNA is TGTGCCAGCGGAAACACCCTAGCGGGGGGTGGTGAGCAGTTCTTC. This translates into CASGNTLAGGGEQFF.